The 18 T cell receptor beta chains in this list originate from one sample, sequenced in a study of blood T cell repertoires in COVID-19 (dated by TCRdb to about 2020). Libraries were built with the immunoSEQ multiplex PCR assay. The table comes from immuneACCESS by way of TCRdb, which keeps in-frame sequences with V and J called. Part of the clones is missing from these tables; in studies checked, under half for an unresolved V gene and the rest for unknown reasons. Present in this sample are approximately 470,000 clones, 80% to 90% of which were seen just once. 3% to 3.5% of the sample is held by the ten biggest clonotypes. Sample: peripheral blood. The receptors were sampled from a human donor in a cohort sampled during active COVID-19.

V is TRBV9 and J is TRBJ2-5; D perhaps matches TRBD2 (6 bases). CDR3 length equals 14 residues. V dropped 0 bases and J dropped 5 bases, with 11 bases sitting between them. The germline V gene has CDR1 SGDLS and CDR2 YYNGEE. Here the CDR3 DNA reads TGTGCCAGCAGCGTAGTCGGGAGTGACGAGACCCAGTACTTC. Encoded protein: CASSVVGSDETQYF.

The chain joins TRBV19 to TRBJ2-5, with 7 bases that match TRBD1. The J segment lost 4 bases and the V segment lost 3 bases, leaving 11 bases of the junction unmatched. CDR3 length: 16 amino acids. CDR1 and CDR2 from the germline V gene are LNHDA and SQIVND (reference sequence). CDR3 bases: TGTGCCAGTAGTATGGGGGACAGCGGTTCGTTAGAGACCCAGTACTTC. Its protein is CASSMGDSGSLETQYF.

The chain joins TRBV30 to TRBJ1-1; a weak D match, TRBD1 (6 bases). CDR3 size: 14 residues. V was trimmed by 4 bases and J by 3 bases, leaving 15 bases between them. Germline assignment: CDR1 GTSNPN and CDR2 SVGIG (reference sequence). In DNA, the CDR3 is TGTGCCTGGAAACAGGACAGTAGGGACACTGAAGCTTTCTTT. As protein: CAWKQDSRDTEAFF.

This chain links TRBV11-3 with TRBJ2-3; 13 positions agree with TRBD2. Germline lookup yields CDR1 SGHNT and CDR2 YENEEA. The CDR3 runs to 18 residues. After removal of 5 bases from V and 3 bases from J, the junction contained 11 bases not matched to a gene. This chain's CDR3 is CASSLRTSGSASTDTQYF. DNA of the CDR3: TGTGCCAGCAGCCTCCGGACTAGCGGGAGTGCGTCAACAGATACGCAGTATTTT.

The V call is TRBV7-9, the J call TRBJ2-1; D unclear. The CDR3 has 11 residues. Per germline, CDR1 SEHNR and CDR2 FQNEAQ (reference sequence). The V gene lost 10 bases and the J gene lost 1 base, with 5 bases spanning the gap. The DNA of the CDR3 is TGTGCCATCCGTTCCTACAATGAGCAGTTCTTC. Its protein is CAIRSYNEQFF. The full variable domain, completed using reference TRBV7-9 and TRBJ2-1, is DTGVSQNPRHKITKRGQNVTFRCDPISEHNRLYWYRQTLGQGPEFLTYFQNEAQLEKSRLLSDRFSAERPKGSFSTLEIQRTEQGDSAMYLCAIRSYNEQFFGPGTRLTVL.

The J gene is TRBJ2-1, the V gene TRBV9, with 10 bases identical to TRBD2. Losses at the gene ends were 0 bases for V and 9 bases for J; bases not matched to a gene: 9. This CDR3 contains 16 residues. Germline-derived CDR1 and CDR2 are SGDLS and YYNGEE. CDR3 coding DNA: TGTGCCAGCAGCGTAGCGGCTAGCGGGAGAACCACTGAGCAGTTCTTC. It translates to CASSVAASGRTTEQFF.

This clone has a single count. The chain couples TRBV12-2 to TRBJ2-5; TRBD2 is the table's D call and was not checked against the DNA. TRBV12-2 is classified as a pseudogene. The CDR3 covers 16 residues. The DNA for the CDR3 is TGTGCAAGTCGCTTACGCGCGGGGTTGTACCAAGAGACCCAGTACTTC. Its translation: CASRLRAGLYQETQYF.

The chain links TRBV18 to TRBJ2-1; 10 bases fit TRBD2. The V segment lost 3 bases and the J segment 9 bases; nucleotides outside the gene matches: 8. The CDR3 totals 15 residues. Germline V gene data show CDR1 as KGHSH and CDR2 as LQKENI. CDR3 sequence: CASSPRAGGPSEQFF. The CDR3 DNA follows: TGTGCCAGCTCACCTCGAGCGGGAGGGCCGAGTGAGCAGTTCTTC.

This sequence joins TRBV29-1 and TRBJ2-2; D gene ambiguous. The germline V gene encodes CDR1 SQVTM and CDR2 ANQGSEA. CDR3 length: 12 amino acids. Deletions cut 1 base from V and 5 bases from J, with 5 bases between. CDR3 DNA: TGCAGCGTTGAAGTCTTAACCGGGGAGCTGTTTTTT. Translating it yields CSVEVLTGELFF.

This clone came up a few times. The genes are TRBV7-9 and TRBJ1-1, with D maybe TRBD1 (6 bases). The CDR3 is made up of 16 amino acids. CDR1 SEHNR and CDR2 FQNEAQ come from the germline V gene (reference sequence). V was shortened by 5 bases and J by 4 bases, with 20 bases between the two germline ends. The DNA for the CDR3 is TGTGCCAGCAGCCCCGCGGCAGGGGTGAGGGCCACTGAAGCTTTCTTT. This codes for CASSPAAGVRATEAFF.

This clone was seen only once. In DNA, the CDR3 is TGTGCCAGCAGTTATAAGGGCCCCGAAAAAACGGGGGAGCAGTTCTTC. This codes for CASSYKGPEKTGEQFF. This chain uses TRBV6-6 with TRBJ2-1, with D tentatively TRBD2 (5 bases). The CDR3 extends over 16 amino acids. V was pared by 3 bases and J by 10 bases, with 22 bases between. The germline V gene has CDR1 MNHNY and CDR2 SVGAGI (reference sequence).

This clone was seen only once. The CDR3 sequence is CASSQGSVLAGRTNIQYF. The CDR3 region has the DNA TGTGCCAGCAGCCAAGGCTCAGTCCTGGCGGGACGGACAAACATTCAGTACTTC. V is TRBV14 and J is TRBJ2-4; possibly TRBD2 for D (6 bases). The CDR3 runs to 18 residues. Germline CDR1 reads SGHDN; CDR2 reads FVKESK. Trimming took off 1 base at V and 6 bases at J, with 22 bases between the two ends.

The rearrangement joins TRBV6-5 to TRBJ2-5; D ambiguous. Germline V gene data show CDR1 as MNHEY and CDR2 as SVGAGI. The CDR3 has 15 residues. V lost 6 bases and J lost 2, with 16 bases in between. In DNA form, the CDR3 reads TGTGCCAGCAGCCAGAACTTCGGCGGACAAGAGACCCAGTACTTC. Its translation is CASSQNFGGQETQYF.

CDR3 in amino acids: CASSLMAGGLSYEQYF. CDR3 DNA: TGTGCCAGCAGTTTAATGGCGGGTGGGCTCTCCTACGAGCAGTACTTC. The chain has TRBV28 and TRBJ2-7, with D tentatively TRBD2 (5 bases). The CDR3 sequence is 16 residues long. Germline assignment: CDR1 MDHEN and CDR2 SYDVKM. Trimming removed 2 bases at V and 0 bases at J, with 14 bases between.

This clone was counted only a few times. The chain carries TRBV7-3 and TRBJ1-2; 8 bases fit TRBD1. J lost 6 bases, V lost 4 bases, and 4 bases had no gene match. CDR3 size: 13 residues. CDR1 is SGHTA and CDR2 is FQGTGA in the germline V gene. In DNA form, the CDR3 reads TGTGCCAGCAGCTCCAGGGGGCAGAATGGCTACACCTTC. Its protein is CASSSRGQNGYTF.

The V and J genes are TRBV5-4 and TRBJ2-3; D is unclear. Trimming removed 0 bases at V and 2 bases at J, with 7 bases between. Looked up from germline, CDR1 is SGHNT and CDR2 is YYREEE (reference sequence). This CDR3 contains 14 residues. This CDR3 reads CASSLALNTDTQYF. CDR3 bases: TGTGCCAGCAGCTTGGCCCTAAACACAGATACGCAGTATTTT.

The genes are TRBV9 and TRBJ2-2; D not certain. Germline CDR1 reads SGDLS; CDR2 reads YYNGEE. With 4 bases removed from V and 4 bases from J, the gap between germline ends came to 14 bases. The CDR3 runs to 15 residues. CDR3 sequence: CASSLNQVSTGELFF. Written as DNA, the CDR3 is TGTGCCAGCAGCTTAAACCAAGTTAGCACCGGGGAGCTGTTTTTT.

The gene calls are TRBV11-3 and TRBJ2-5; D possibly corresponds to TRBD1 (5 bases). The CDR3 is 15 amino acids. The germline V and J ends were trimmed by 5 bases and 2 bases, with 15 bases remaining between them. The germline gives CDR1 SGHNT, CDR2 YENEEA. The CDR3 reads CASSAQGRSQETQYF. The CDR3 region has the DNA TGTGCCAGCAGCGCCCAGGGCCGGTCACAAGAGACCCAGTACTTC.